The clone carrying this T cell receptor (beta chain) was counted many times. These data originate in a study of regulatory T cells in long-lasting Graves disease. iRepertoire HTBI primers and Arm-PCR of CDR3 regions built TCR beta libraries. TCRdb passed the multiplex PCR reads through MiXCR, listing each CDR3 protein once. This table has 400,000 to 550,000 distinct CDR3 sequences, about 15% appearing once. The sample's time point: newly diagnosed GD, antithyroid drugs for less than 3 months. Construction of the TCR library relied on RNA isolated from PBMCs. Separately, the same data were catalogued under a study of T cells in Graves' hyperthyroidism and ophthalmopathy.

The sequence was collected from a woman aged 30 to 39 with Graves disease. The sample in question was peripheral blood mononuclear cells (PBMCs), obtained at new diagnosis, from a patient treated with antithyroid drugs.

For the CDR3, the DNA is TGTGCCAGCAGTTTCCCCGGGACAGGCATACTTGAGCAGTTCTTC. It specifies CASSFPGTGILEQFF. The chain couples TRBV27 to TRBJ2-1, with TRBD1 matching over 8 bases. V shed 3 bases, J shed 9 bases, and the junction held 10 bases outside the gene matches. The CDR3 runs 15 residues. The germline V gene has CDR1 MNHEY and CDR2 SMNVEV (reference sequence).